These 9 T cell receptor beta chains were sequenced from one sample in a study of OX40 agonist ivuxolimab in advanced cancers. The protocol was immunoSEQ multiplex PCR, while the TCRdb copy is restricted to in-frame clones and leaves out a portion. Of under 40,000 clones listed, over 80% are singletons. Source: CD4+ or CD8+ T cells sorted from blood, taken in a trial of the OX40 agonist ivuxolimab. All receptors come from an adult with an advanced solid tumor such as melanoma, head and neck, liver or kidney cancer.

This clone was recorded only once. V gene TRBV19 combines with J gene TRBJ1-3; D is possibly TRBD1 (5 bases). CDR1 and CDR2 (germline): LNHDA, SQIVND (reference sequence). Deletions cut 4 bases from V and 0 bases from J, with 19 bases between. The CDR3 consists of 18 residues. CDR3 amino acids: CASSTIGAGGLSGNTIYF. The CDR3 region has the DNA TGTGCCAGTAGTACAATAGGGGCAGGCGGCCTCTCTGGAAACACCATATATTTT. Filled out from reference TRBV19 and TRBJ1-3, the complete variable domain reads DGGITQSPKYLFRKEGQNVTLSCEQNLNHDAMYWYRQDPGQGLRLIYYSQIVNDFQKGDIAEGYSVSREKKESFPLTVTSAQKNPTAFYLCASSTIGAGGLSGNTIYFGEGSWLTVV.

This chain uses TRBV4-1 with TRBJ2-5; D might be TRBD1 (5 bases). Germline CDR1 and CDR2: MGHRA and YSYEKL. The CDR3 is 17 amino acids. V was cut by 0 bases and J by 5 bases, with 19 bases left in between. The CDR3 bases are TGCGCCAGCAGCCAAGATGTGCAGGGTCCAAAGGGGGAGACCCAGTACTTC. Encoded protein: CASSQDVQGPKGETQYF.

The chain employs TRBV13 and TRBJ2-3; 8 bases are a match to TRBD1. V trimming: 4 bases; J trimming: 6 bases; junction bases outside the gene matches: 6. CDR1 and CDR2 (germline): PRHDT, FYEKMQ (reference sequence). The CDR3 length is 14 residues. The CDR3 region is CASSSRRTGDTQYF. The CDR3 DNA is TGTGCCAGCAGCTCACGCCGGACAGGGGATACGCAGTATTTT.

This CDR3 is CASSKDLEAYEQYF. The DNA of the CDR3 is TGTGCCAGCAGCAAAGATTTAGAGGCCTACGAGCAGTACTTC. The rearrangement uses TRBV5-4 and TRBJ2-7, with D hard to call. Germline values: CDR1 SGHNT, CDR2 YYREEE (reference sequence). With 4 bases removed from V and 2 bases from J, the gap between germline ends came to 13 bases. CDR3 length: 14 amino acids. Filled out from reference TRBV5-4 and TRBJ2-7, the complete variable domain reads ETGVTQSPTHLIKTRGQQVTLRCSSQSGHNTVSWYQQALGQGPQFIFQYYREEENGRGNFPPRFSGLQFPNYSSELNVNALELDDSALYLCASSKDLEAYEQYFGPGTRLTVT.

The rearrangement links TRBV2 to TRBJ1-5; 8 nucleotides line up with TRBD1. Germline values: CDR1 SNHLY, CDR2 FYNNEI. The CDR3 totals 17 residues. V lost 3 bases to trimming and J lost 3 bases; unmatched junction nucleotides: 10. DNA of the CDR3: TGTGCCAGCAGTGAGCAGTACGCGGGACAGGTCAATCAGCCCCAGCATTTT. Its protein product is CASSEQYAGQVNQPQHF.

This clone was counted a few times. The V gene is TRBV28, the J gene TRBJ1-5; 10 nucleotides align to TRBD1. V shed 5 bases, J shed 1 base, and the junction held 8 bases outside the gene matches. Germline V gene lookup returns CDR1 MDHEN and CDR2 SYDVKM. This CDR3 is 17 amino acids long. CDR3 in amino acids: CASSTPGQGRSNQPQHF. The CDR3 DNA is TGTGCCAGCAGTACTCCGGGACAGGGGAGGAGCAATCAGCCCCAGCATTTT.

The chain recombines TRBV10-3 with TRBJ1-1; perhaps TRBD1 as D (5 bases). Trimming took off 2 bases at V and 2 bases at J, with 6 bases between the two ends. This CDR3 contains 13 residues. CDR1 ENHRY and CDR2 SYGVKD come from the germline V gene. For the CDR3, the DNA is TGTGCCATCAGTGAGGGACAAAACACTGAAGCTTTCTTT. Its translation: CAISEGQNTEAFF.

J is TRBJ1-3 and V is TRBV2, with D maybe TRBD1 (5 bases). V shed 8 bases and J shed 4 bases, with 9 bases lying between them. Germline CDR1 and CDR2: SNHLY and FYNNEI. This CDR3 has 12 residues. CDR3 loop: CASQWGGNTIYF. For the CDR3, the DNA is TGTGCCAGCCAGTGGGGGGGAAACACCATATATTTT.

The rearrangement uses TRBV5-6 and TRBJ1-6, with D uncertain. V was clipped by 0 bases and J by 5 bases, with 12 bases between them. Germline-derived CDR1 and CDR2 are SGHDT and YYEEEE. This CDR3 has 16 amino acids. This chain's CDR3 is CASSLAGDPNNSPLHF. The CDR3 DNA reads TGTGCCAGCAGCTTGGCCGGAGACCCAAATAATTCACCCCTCCACTTT.